These T cell receptor beta chains were read from a single sample in a study of blood T cell repertoires in COVID-19. TCRdb keeps only in-frame clones here, not all; method: immunoSEQ multiplex PCR. In the table there are around 240,000 clones, around 89% of which are singletons. The specimen was PBMCs or T cells enriched from blood (not recorded which). The source is a man aged 45-60 years who had been exposed to COVID-19. CDR3s leave out the opening cysteine and the closing phenylalanine or tryptophan. A D gene is named only where the DNA matches it firmly.

cdr3_length j_call d_call v_call cdr3_aa
12 TRBJ1-4 TRBD1 TRBV20-1 SASPRTGVEKLF
13 TRBJ1-1 TRBD1 TRBV18 ASSLRTGSDTEAF
13 TRBJ1-1 NA TRBV28 ASSLSGRGLSEAF
11 TRBJ1-1 TRBD1 TRBV30 AWRRTGAWEAF
12 TRBJ1-4 NA TRBV28 ASSFRASNEKLF
11 TRBJ1-2 TRBD1 TRBV28 ASSRQGYYGYT
13 TRBJ2-3 TRBD1 TRBV5-8 ASSPGTGNTDTQY
11 TRBJ2-1 NA TRBV5-1 ASSNPTDNEQF
14 TRBJ2-3 TRBD2 TRBV10-3 AISEGLAGSTDTQY
13 TRBJ1-2 NA TRBV28 ASSSPRSGTKGYT
10 TRBJ1-1 NA TRBV30 AWARGGTEAF
13 TRBJ1-3 NA TRBV11-2 ASSLVAGAGNTIY
14 TRBJ2-7 TRBD1 TRBV25-1 ASSEYWGQGIYEQY
12 TRBJ1-1 NA TRBV6-6 ASNYSPPDTEAF
12 TRBJ2-3 NA TRBV30 AWSIDSFTDTQY
13 TRBJ1-2 NA TRBV7-6 ASSPGGWGGRGYT
14 TRBJ2-1 TRBD1 TRBV7-2 ASSLGGTGPYNEQF
13 TRBJ1-1 TRBD1 TRBV19 ASSPRTGWESEAF
13 TRBJ2-1 TRBD2 TRBV15 ATSRDLAGGDEQF
13 TRBJ1-5 NA TRBV2 ASSERRGGNQPQH
11 TRBJ1-2 NA TRBV9 ASSVFEYYGYT
14 TRBJ2-7 TRBD1 TRBV18 ASSPLTGTGHLQQY
12 TRBJ1-2 NA TRBV5-1 ASSVDSPPYGYT
17 TRBJ2-3 NA TRBV4-2 ASSQDSRTNVLSTDTQY
14 TRBJ1-5 NA TRBV7-8 ASSGLGQTFNQPQH
13 TRBJ2-2 NA TRBV27 ASTPMATNTGELF
12 TRBJ2-2 TRBD1 TRBV5-1 ASSHRDRGRELF